This T cell receptor beta chain was obtained from a study of identifying expanded T cells in peripheral blood. General observations from the study: Two-week clone count variance significantly increased as total template count grew.

No infections or other immune events were documented during collection. Here immunoSEQ multiplex PCR was the method, and the copy in TCRdb shows in-frame clones only, minus some. The data show about 100,000 clones, around 90% seen once. Notes on this clone: What it binds is unknown. One end of the junction does not line up with germline, which may come from a read error.

The sample was blood. The receptor comes from a person between 18 and 75 years old in good health.

In DNA form, the CDR3 reads TGTGCCTGGGGTGTAAGAGAAGTGAGACAGTCCTTC. Translating gives CAWGVREVRQSF. The rearrangement joins TRBV30 to TRBJ1-2; D is perhaps TRBD1 (5 bases). CDR1 is GTSNPN, CDR2 SVGIG, per germline (reference sequence). This CDR3 has 12 amino acids.